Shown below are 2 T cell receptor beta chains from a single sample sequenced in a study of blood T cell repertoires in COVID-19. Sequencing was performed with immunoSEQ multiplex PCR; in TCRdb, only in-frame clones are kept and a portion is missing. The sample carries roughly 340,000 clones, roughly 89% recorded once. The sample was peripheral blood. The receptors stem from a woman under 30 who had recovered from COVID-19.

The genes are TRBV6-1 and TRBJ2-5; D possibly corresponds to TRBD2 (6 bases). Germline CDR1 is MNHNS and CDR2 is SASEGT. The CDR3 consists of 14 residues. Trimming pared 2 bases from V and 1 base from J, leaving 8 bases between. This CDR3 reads CASSEWGVQETQYF. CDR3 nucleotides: TGTGCCAGCAGTGAATGGGGGGTCCAAGAGACCCAGTACTTC.

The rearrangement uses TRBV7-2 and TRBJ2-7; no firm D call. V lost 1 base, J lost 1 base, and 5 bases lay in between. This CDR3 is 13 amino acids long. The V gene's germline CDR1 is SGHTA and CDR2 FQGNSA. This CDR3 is CASSLVPSYEQYV. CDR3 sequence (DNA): TGTGCCAGCAGCTTAGTTCCATCCTACGAGCAGTACGTC.